A single sample is the source of the 21 T cell receptor beta chains below, sequenced in a study of T cell repertoires in cytomegalovirus infection. TCRdb re-derived calls from the reads in MiXCR, one entry per CDR3 protein. The table includes 450,000 to 650,000 distinct CDR3 sequences, around two fifths detected once. These TCRs are of unknown antigen specificity. The sample consisted of cultured PBMCs, taken from culture after CMV antigen stimulation. The receptors originated from a human donor in good health (CMV status not recorded). Some clones in this sample may be carry-over from other donors' samples.

This clonotype was detected only a few times. J is TRBJ2-1 and V is TRBV6-5; 12 nucleotides match TRBD2. Looked up from germline, CDR1 is MNHEY and CDR2 is SVGAGI. V was pared by 0 bases and J by 3 bases, with 0 bases of the junction left unmatched. The CDR3 totals 16 residues. The CDR3 DNA reads TGTGCCAGCAGTTACTCGGGACTAGCGGGCTACAATGAGCAGTTCTTC. This gives the protein CASSYSGLAGYNEQFF.

The chain links TRBV6-1 to TRBJ1-5; D ambiguous. The germline CDR1 and CDR2 sequences are MNHNS and SASEGT. The V end was cut by 2 bases, the J end by 9 bases, with 11 bases between. This CDR3 comprises 13 residues. This chain's CDR3 is CASSERPSWPQHF. The CDR3 nucleotides are TGTGCCAGCAGTGAACGCCCTTCCTGGCCCCAGCATTTT.

The table lists this clonotype with a few counts. The CDR3 spells CASIPLGRTSSYEQYF. The CDR3 DNA reads TGTGCCAGCATCCCCCTGGGGCGGACTAGCTCCTACGAGCAGTACTTC. The chain recombines TRBV28 with TRBJ2-7; TRBD2 matches 7 bases. The V segment lost 7 bases and the J segment 0 bases; nucleotides outside the gene matches: 12. The CDR3 length is 16 residues. The germline V gene encodes CDR1 MDHEN and CDR2 SYDVKM. Together with reference TRBV28 and TRBJ2-7, the CDR3 gives the full variable domain: DVKVTQSSRYLVKRTGEKVFLECVQDMDHENMFWYRQDPGLGLRLIYFSYDVKMKEKGDIPEGYSVSREKKERFSLILESASTNQTSMYLCASIPLGRTSSYEQYFGPGTRLTVT.

This clonotype was recorded a few times. The chain uses TRBV12-3 or TRBV12-4 and TRBJ2-1, with a tentative D call TRBD2 (6 bases). This CDR3 is 15 amino acids long. The germline V and J ends were trimmed by 6 bases and 2 bases, with 14 bases remaining between them. CDR3 sequence reads: CASRLLGGTYNEQFF. The CDR3 DNA follows: TGTGCCAGCAGGCTCTTAGGAGGGACCTACAATGAGCAGTTCTTC.

The chain couples TRBV7-2 to TRBJ2-3, with 9 positions matching TRBD2. Trimming cost V 5 bases and J 6 bases; bases outside gene matches: 12. The CDR3 length is 16 residues. Germline CDR1 SGHTA, CDR2 FQGNSA. CDR3 in amino acids: CASSPGGGRGWDTQYF. The CDR3 region has the DNA TGTGCCAGCAGCCCCGGCGGCGGGAGGGGTTGGGATACGCAGTATTTT.

This rearrangement joins TRBV18 to TRBJ2-1; D unresolved. The CDR3 consists of 13 residues. V lost 5 bases, J lost 1 base, and 6 bases lay in between. CDR1 and CDR2 (germline): KGHSH, LQKENI. For the CDR3, the DNA is TGTGCCAGCTCAACCGGATCCTACAATGAGCAGTTCTTC. Amino acids: CASSTGSYNEQFF.

This clonotype was seen a few times. This chain connects TRBV4-3 to TRBJ2-3; no firm D call. This CDR3 comprises 16 residues. Germline V lookup: CDR1 LGHNA, CDR2 YSLEER. Trimming shortened V by 0 bases and J by 2 bases, and 12 bases separated the two germline ends. The CDR3 loop is CASSQDPGRYTDTQYF. In nucleotides, the CDR3 is TGCGCCAGCAGCCAAGATCCAGGCAGATACACAGATACGCAGTATTTT.

This chain uses TRBV29-1 with TRBJ1-5, with 7 bases identical to TRBD1. Germline V gene data show CDR1 as SQVTM and CDR2 as ANQGSEA. V lost 8 bases, J lost 4 bases, and 8 bases stayed unmatched. CDR3 length equals 13 residues. In DNA form, the CDR3 reads TGCAGCTTCGGGGACAGTCCTAATCAGCCCCAGCATTTT. This sequence encodes CSFGDSPNQPQHF. The full variable domain, its missing parts supplied by reference TRBV29-1 and TRBJ1-5, is SAVISQKPSRDICQRGTSLTIQCQVDSQVTMMFWYRQQPGQSLTLIATANQGSEATYESGFVIDKFPISRPNLTFSTLTVSNMSPEDSSIYLCSFGDSPNQPQHFGDGTRLSIL.

J is TRBJ2-7 and V is TRBV6-2 or TRBV6-3; 12 nucleotides align to TRBD1. CDR3 size: 16 residues. Trimming removed 0 bases from V and 6 bases from J; junction bases left unmatched: 6. Germline-derived CDR1 and CDR2 are MNHEY and SVGEGT. CDR3 loop: CASSYSMGQGAFEQYF. In DNA, the CDR3 is TGTGCCAGCAGTTACTCGATGGGACAGGGGGCATTCGAGCAGTACTTC.

The V gene is TRBV28, the J gene TRBJ1-5, with D possibly being TRBD1 (5 bases). Per the germline V gene, CDR1 is MDHEN and CDR2 is SYDVKM. The CDR3 has 13 amino acids. Trimming shortened V by 7 bases and J by 7 bases, and 14 bases separated the two germline ends. The CDR3 nucleotides are TGTGCCAGCACCAGGGACGGAGTCCAGCCCCAGCATTTT. It encodes CASTRDGVQPQHF.

This clonotype has just a few counts. This sequence joins TRBV7-8 and TRBJ2-7, with 7 bases fitting TRBD2. V dropped 2 bases and J dropped 5; count of bases not matched to a gene: 12. CDR1 and CDR2 from the germline V gene are SGHVS and FQNEAQ. The CDR3 loop spans 16 amino acids. The chain's CDR3 is CASSLYSRLARNEQYF. The DNA of the CDR3 is TGTGCCAGCAGCTTATATAGCCGACTAGCCAGAAACGAGCAGTACTTC.

This clonotype was counted a single time. This chain uses TRBV19 with TRBJ2-1; tentative D call: TRBD2 (6 bases). V was shortened by 6 bases and J by 3 bases, with 15 bases between the two germline ends. Germline V CDR1 and CDR2: LNHDA, SQIVND (reference sequence). There are 15 residues in the CDR3. The CDR3 loop is CASSPEGRIYNEQFF. DNA for the CDR3: TGTGCCAGTAGCCCGGAGGGACGGATCTACAATGAGCAGTTCTTC.

This clonotype was seen repeatedly, ten times or more. V usage is TRBV7-2 and J usage is TRBJ1-5, with TRBD1 identical over 9 bases. Germline values: CDR1 SGHTA, CDR2 FQGNSA. The junction had 11 bases not matched to a gene; V was cut back by 5 bases and J by 6 bases. CDR3 size: 16 residues. In DNA form, the CDR3 reads TGTGCCAGCAGCCTAGGACCACAGGGGGCCGGTCAGCCCCAGCATTTT. Its protein product is CASSLGPQGAGQPQHF.

This clonotype was seen only a few times. The gene calls are TRBV11-3 and TRBJ2-2; 13 bases are a match to TRBD2. This CDR3 has 17 amino acids. Germline assignment: CDR1 SGHNT and CDR2 YENEEA. Trimming cost V 5 bases and J 3 bases; bases outside gene matches: 6. This CDR3 reads CASSTRTSGSDTGELFF. The DNA of the CDR3 is TGTGCCAGCAGCACCCGGACTAGCGGGAGCGACACCGGGGAGCTGTTTTTT.

This clonotype showed up just a few times. V is TRBV28 and J is TRBJ1-1, with D maybe TRBD1 (6 bases). The CDR3 extends over 14 amino acids. The V gene's germline CDR1 is MDHEN and CDR2 SYDVKM. The germline V and J ends were trimmed by 5 bases and 0 bases, with 10 bases remaining between them. The CDR3 nucleotides read TGTGCCAGCAGTCCAGGGGAGATGAACACTGAAGCTTTCTTT. It codes for CASSPGEMNTEAFF.

This clonotype was observed a handful of times. The chain joins TRBV5-1 to TRBJ1-1, with 10 bases that match TRBD1. This CDR3 has 16 amino acids. The trim removed 4 bases at V and 0 bases at J, leaving 6 bases unmatched. Germline-derived CDR1 and CDR2 are SGHRS and YFSETQ. The CDR3 is CASSHGQGGMNTEAFF. CDR3 coding DNA: TGCGCCAGCAGCCACGGACAGGGGGGTATGAACACTGAAGCTTTCTTT.

Worth noting for this clonotype: This could be a read error, since a much larger clone is one nucleotide away. The V gene is TRBV7-8, the J gene TRBJ1-1; D ambiguous. CDR3 size: 15 residues. Germline values: CDR1 SGHVS, CDR2 FQNEAQ. CDR3 residues: CARSLSSQSGTEAFF. The CDR3 DNA is TGTGCCCGCAGCTTATCCTCGCAGTCTGGCACTGAAGCTTTCTTT.

This clonotype was found a few times. The genes are TRBV6-1 and TRBJ1-4; 8 bases agree with TRBD1. Germline V gives CDR1 MNHNS, CDR2 SASEGT. V shed 5 bases and J 1 base; nucleotides not matched to a gene: 12. The CDR3 is 18 residues long. As DNA, the CDR3 is TGTGCCAGCAGTCAATCCCGCAATACAGGGGGAACTAATGAAAAACTGTTTTTT. It codes for CASSQSRNTGGTNEKLFF.

The chain is built from TRBV6-8 and TRBJ2-1; D call uncertain. The germline CDR1 and CDR2 sequences are MNHGY and SAAAGT. V shed 5 bases and J shed 5 bases, with 16 bases lying between them. CDR3 length: 15 residues. The CDR3 nucleotides are TGTGCCAGCAGTAATTGGGCCTATACCGACAATGAGCAGTTCTTC. Its translation is CASSNWAYTDNEQFF.

This clonotype was recorded a few times. The chain combines TRBV12-3 or TRBV12-4 with TRBJ1-1; a weak D match, TRBD1 (5 bases). This CDR3 spans 13 amino acids. V dropped 10 bases and J dropped 5 bases, with 17 bases sitting between them. CDR3: CATVRQTRTEAFF. CDR3 bases: TGTGCCACCGTACGACAGACGAGGACTGAAGCTTTCTTT.

The chain joins TRBV19 to TRBJ2-7; TRBD1 matches at 8 bases. In germline, CDR1 is LNHDA, CDR2 SQIVND (reference sequence). This CDR3 contains 15 residues. V gave up 1 base and J gave up 2 bases; unmatched junction bases: 4. CDR3 sequence reads: CASSIGTGGAYEQYF. In DNA form, the CDR3 reads TGTGCCAGTAGTATAGGTACAGGGGGAGCCTACGAGCAGTACTTC. Drawing the rest from reference TRBV19 and TRBJ2-7, the complete variable domain is DGGITQSPKYLFRKEGQNVTLSCEQNLNHDAMYWYRQDPGQGLRLIYYSQIVNDFQKGDIAEGYSVSREKKESFPLTVTSAQKNPTAFYLCASSIGTGGAYEQYFGPGTRLTVT.